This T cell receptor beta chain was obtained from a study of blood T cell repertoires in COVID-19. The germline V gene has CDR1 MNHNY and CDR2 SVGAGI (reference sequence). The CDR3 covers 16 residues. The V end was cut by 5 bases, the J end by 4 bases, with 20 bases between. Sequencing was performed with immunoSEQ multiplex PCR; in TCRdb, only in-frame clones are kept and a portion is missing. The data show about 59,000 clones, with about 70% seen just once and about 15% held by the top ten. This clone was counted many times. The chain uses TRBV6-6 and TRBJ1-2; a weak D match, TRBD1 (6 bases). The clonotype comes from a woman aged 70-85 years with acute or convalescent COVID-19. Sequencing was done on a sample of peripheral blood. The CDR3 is CASSTPGHLSFYGYTF. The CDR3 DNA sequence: TGTGCCAGCAGTACGCCGGGACATTTGAGCTTCTATGGCTACACCTTC.